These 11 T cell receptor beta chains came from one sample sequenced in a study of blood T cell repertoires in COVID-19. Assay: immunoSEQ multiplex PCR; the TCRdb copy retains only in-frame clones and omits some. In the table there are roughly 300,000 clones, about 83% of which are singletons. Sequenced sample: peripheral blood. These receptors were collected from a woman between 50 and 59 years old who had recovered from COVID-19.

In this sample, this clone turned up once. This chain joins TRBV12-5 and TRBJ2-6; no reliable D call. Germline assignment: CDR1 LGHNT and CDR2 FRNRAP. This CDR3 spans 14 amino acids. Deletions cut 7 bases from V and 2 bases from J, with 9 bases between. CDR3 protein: CASAPAAGANVLTF. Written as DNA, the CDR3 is TGTGCTAGTGCCCCGGCGGCTGGGGCCAACGTCCTGACTTTC.

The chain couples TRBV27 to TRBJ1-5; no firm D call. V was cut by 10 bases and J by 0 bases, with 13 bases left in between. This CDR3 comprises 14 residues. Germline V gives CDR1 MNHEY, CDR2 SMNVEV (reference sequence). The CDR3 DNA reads TGTGCCACCGCACGAGAGGCTAGCAATCAGCCCCAGCATTTT. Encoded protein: CATAREASNQPQHF.

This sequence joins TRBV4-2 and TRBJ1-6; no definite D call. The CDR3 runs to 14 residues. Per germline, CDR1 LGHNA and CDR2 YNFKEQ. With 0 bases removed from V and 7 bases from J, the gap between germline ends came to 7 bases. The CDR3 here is CASSQDRENSPLHF. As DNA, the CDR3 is TGTGCCAGCAGCCAAGATCGGGAGAATTCACCCCTCCACTTT.

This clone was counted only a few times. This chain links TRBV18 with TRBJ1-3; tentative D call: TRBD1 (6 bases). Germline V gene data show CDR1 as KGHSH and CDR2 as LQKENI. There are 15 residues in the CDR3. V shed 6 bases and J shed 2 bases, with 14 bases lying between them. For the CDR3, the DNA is TGTGCCAGCTCGCAGACAGGCCCTCCTGGAAACACCATATATTTT. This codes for CASSQTGPPGNTIYF.

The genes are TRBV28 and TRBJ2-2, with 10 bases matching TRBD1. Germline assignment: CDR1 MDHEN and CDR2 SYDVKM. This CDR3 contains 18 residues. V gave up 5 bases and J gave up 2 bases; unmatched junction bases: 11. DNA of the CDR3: TGTGCCAGCAGTCCCATTCCGGGACAGGGGTCAAACACCGGGGAGCTGTTTTTT. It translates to CASSPIPGQGSNTGELFF.

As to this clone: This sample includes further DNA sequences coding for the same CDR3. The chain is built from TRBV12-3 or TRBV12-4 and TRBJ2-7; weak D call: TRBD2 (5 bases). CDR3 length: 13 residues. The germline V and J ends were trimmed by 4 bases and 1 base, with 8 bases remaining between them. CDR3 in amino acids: CASSSGTSYEQYF. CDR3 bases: TGTGCCAGCAGTTCGGGAACGTCCTACGAGCAGTACTTC.

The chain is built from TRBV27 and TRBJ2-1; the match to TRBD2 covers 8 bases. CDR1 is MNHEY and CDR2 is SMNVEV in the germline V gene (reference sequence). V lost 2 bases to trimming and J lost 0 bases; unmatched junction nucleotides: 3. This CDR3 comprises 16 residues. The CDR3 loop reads CASSLLGLASYNEQFF. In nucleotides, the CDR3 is TGTGCCAGCAGTTTACTAGGACTAGCCTCCTACAATGAGCAGTTCTTC.

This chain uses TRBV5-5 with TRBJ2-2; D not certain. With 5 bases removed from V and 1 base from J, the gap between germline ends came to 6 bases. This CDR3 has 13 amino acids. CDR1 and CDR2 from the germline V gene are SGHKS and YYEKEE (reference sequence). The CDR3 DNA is TGTGCCAGCAGACCGGTGAACACCGGGGAGCTGTTTTTT. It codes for CASRPVNTGELFF.

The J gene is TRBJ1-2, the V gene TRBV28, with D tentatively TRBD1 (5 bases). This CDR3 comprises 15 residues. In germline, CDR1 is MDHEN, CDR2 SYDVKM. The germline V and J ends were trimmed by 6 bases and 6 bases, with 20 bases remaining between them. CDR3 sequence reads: CASRGRRWIGDGYTF. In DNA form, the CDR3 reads TGTGCCAGCAGGGGGCGGCGTTGGATAGGGGATGGCTACACCTTC.

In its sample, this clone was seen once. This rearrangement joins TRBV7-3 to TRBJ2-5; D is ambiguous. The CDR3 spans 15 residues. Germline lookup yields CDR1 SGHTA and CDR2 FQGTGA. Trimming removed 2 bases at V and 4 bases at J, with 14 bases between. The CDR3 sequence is CASSLDPIPGETQYF. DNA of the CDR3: TGTGCCAGCAGCTTAGACCCCATCCCGGGAGAGACCCAGTACTTC.

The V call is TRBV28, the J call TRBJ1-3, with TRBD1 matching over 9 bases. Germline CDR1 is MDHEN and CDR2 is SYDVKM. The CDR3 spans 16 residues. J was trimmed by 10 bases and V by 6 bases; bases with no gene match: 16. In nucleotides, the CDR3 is TGTGCCAGCAGCGGAGGACAGGGGCCACTTGGGAGGACCATATATTTT. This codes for CASSGGQGPLGRTIYF.